This T cell receptor (beta chain) was observed in a study of chemoradiotherapy in HPV16-positive cancers. Findings of the study overall: Candidate HPV-specific clones and E7-related TCR motifs grew in tumor during treatment.

Over chemoradiotherapy, repertoires were sampled more than once. About this clone: The antigen is unknown.

Some clones are missing from TCRdb's copy, which holds only in-frame ones; the method was immunoSEQ multiplex PCR. The profile shows 8,500 to 9,000 clones, 74% of them singletons. Germline V gene lookup returns CDR1 MRHNA and CDR2 SNTAGT. The CDR3 is 13 residues long. The V and J ends lost 0 bases and 4 bases respectively, with 3 bases between them. The genes are TRBV6-4 and TRBJ2-2; D ambiguous. The sample was collected from a patient who underwent chemoradiotherapy. This TCR was sampled from a human donor with HPV-associated anogenital cancer. The CDR3 protein is CASSDSSTGELFF. Written as DNA, the CDR3 is TGTGCCAGCAGTGACTCTAGCACCGGGGAGCTGTTTTTT.